The clone carrying this T cell receptor beta chain was counted between two and nine times. Its antigen is not known. This CDR3 has 12 amino acids. V was pared by 4 bases and J by 2 bases, with 6 bases between. Germline V gives CDR1 MNHNS, CDR2 SASEGT. Data came from immunoSEQ multiplex PCR; TCRdb stores just in-frame clones and leaves some out. Among approximately 56,000 clones listed, 65% were seen once. These data originate in a study of a mutant IDH1 vaccine in newly diagnosed glioma. Study-wide background: Patients were started on vaccination 4-6 weeks after radiotherapy alone, or with temozolomide cycles. Patients had received radiotherapy, temozolomide, or both previously, most receiving both.

This sample's time point: week 47, end of study. Vaccination used 300 ug of mutant IDH1 20-mer peptide per dose, with topical imiquimod. The patients were given eight vaccinations, one each in weeks 1, 3, 5, 7, 11, 15, 19 and 23. Donors' newly diagnosed IDH1-mutant WHO grade 3 or 4 astrocytomas lacked nuclear ATRX. This rearrangement joins TRBV6-1 to TRBJ2-7; D is ambiguous. The source of this sequence is a middle-aged man with glioma. Some clones in this sample may be carry-over from other donors' samples. Sequenced material: peripheral blood mononuclear cells (PBMCs), taken from a glioma patient whose treatment included an IDH1 peptide vaccine. CDR3 amino acids: CASSVGAYEQYF. In DNA form, the CDR3 reads TGTGCCAGCAGTGTTGGCGCCTACGAGCAGTACTTC.